These 11 T cell receptor beta chains originate from one sample sequenced in a study of regulatory T cells in long-lasting Graves disease. The TCR beta library used iRepertoire HTBI primers with Arm-PCR amplification of CDR3. Each CDR3 protein is one row after TCRdb ran MiXCR on the multiplex PCR reads. The table records 360,000 or so distinct CDR3 sequences, approximately 12% of them present only once. The time point denotes: newly diagnosed GD, antithyroid drugs for less than 3 months. PBMC-derived RNA was used for the TCR library. These records were also assigned to another study, of T cells in Graves' hyperthyroidism and ophthalmopathy.

The source material was peripheral blood mononuclear cells (PBMCs), sampled at new diagnosis, from a patient treated with antithyroid drugs. These receptors were collected from a woman younger than 35 with Graves disease.

In its sample, this clonotype was seen a few times. The chain employs TRBV19 and TRBJ1-5; 7 bases line up with TRBD1. Per the germline V gene, CDR1 is LNHDA and CDR2 is SQIVND (reference sequence). The CDR3 totals 14 residues. V shed 3 bases, J shed 4 bases, and the junction held 3 bases outside the gene matches. As DNA, the CDR3 is TGTGCCAGTAGTATGGGACAGTATAATCAGCCCCAGCATTTT. Residues: CASSMGQYNQPQHF.

This clonotype was seen many times. CDR3 in amino acids: CATSRLAGGRTDTQYF. CDR3 bases: TGTGCCACCAGCAGACTAGCGGGGGGGCGAACAGATACGCAGTATTTT. V usage is TRBV15 and J usage is TRBJ2-3; 12 nucleotides agree with TRBD2. The CDR3 sequence is 16 residues long. Looked up from germline, CDR1 is LNHNV and CDR2 is YYDKDF (reference sequence). V shed 2 bases, J shed 3 bases, and the junction held 3 bases outside the gene matches.

The chain links TRBV9 to TRBJ2-2; 10 nucleotides line up with TRBD1. This CDR3 has 15 amino acids. Losses at the gene ends were 0 bases for V and 6 bases for J; bases not matched to a gene: 2. Germline CDR1 SGDLS, CDR2 YYNGEE. The CDR3 region has the DNA TGTGCCAGCAGCGTAGGACAGGGGGCGCCCGGGGAGCTGTTTTTT. This gives the protein CASSVGQGAPGELFF.

The V and J genes are TRBV5-5 and TRBJ1-2; no clear D gene. This CDR3 contains 14 residues. V was cut by 4 bases and J by 1 base, with 11 bases left in between. CDR1 SGHKS and CDR2 YYEKEE come from the germline V gene (reference sequence). CDR3 nucleotides: TGTGCCAGCAGCCCTACTGAGAGTAACTATGGCTACACCTTC. It codes for CASSPTESNYGYTF.

The J gene is TRBJ2-1, the V gene TRBV18; tentatively, D is TRBD1 or TRBD2 (5 bases each). V lost 1 base, J lost 3 bases, and 13 bases lay in between. The CDR3 has 16 amino acids. CDR1 and CDR2 from the germline V gene are KGHSH and LQKENI. For the CDR3, the DNA is TGTGCCAGCTCACCACGGGTAGGGGAGAGCTACAATGAGCAGTTCTTC. Encoded protein: CASSPRVGESYNEQFF. Drawing the rest from reference TRBV18 and TRBJ2-1, the complete variable domain is NAGVMQNPRHLVRRRGQEARLRCSPMKGHSHVYWYRQLPEEGLKFMVYLQKENIIDESGMPKERFSAEFPKEGPSILRIQQVVRGDSAAYFCASSPRVGESYNEQFFGPGTRLTVL.

This clonotype was found many times. The chain uses TRBV6-2 or TRBV6-3 and TRBJ2-3; D is ambiguous. This CDR3 region has 16 residues. CDR1 is MNHEY, CDR2 SVGEGT, per germline. Trimming removed 5 bases from V and 4 bases from J, with 19 bases in between. CDR3 coding DNA: TGTGCCAGCAGTCACACCCCGTGGGGTCCTTCAGATACGCAGTATTTT. Translation gives CASSHTPWGPSDTQYF.

This clonotype was seen just once. CDR3 DNA sequence: TGCGCCAGCAGCTGGGGGACAGAGGCCCACGAGCAGTACTTC. It yields the protein CASSWGTEAHEQYF. The J gene is TRBJ2-7, the V gene TRBV5-1, with TRBD1 identical over 7 bases. V shed 3 bases, J shed 5 bases, and the junction held 8 bases outside the gene matches. This CDR3 contains 14 residues. From germline, CDR1 is SGHRS and CDR2 YFSETQ.

In this sample, this clonotype turned up many times. The chain joins TRBV11-3 to TRBJ2-1; 10 nucleotides line up with TRBD2. With 4 bases clipped from V and 3 bases from J, the junction kept 3 bases outside the gene matches. Germline V CDR1 and CDR2: SGHNT, YENEEA. The CDR3 extends over 15 amino acids. In DNA, the CDR3 is TGTGCCAGCAGCTCAGGACTAGCGGACTACAATGAGCAGTTCTTC. This encodes CASSSGLADYNEQFF.

This clonotype was observed at least ten times. The chain combines TRBV7-6 with TRBJ2-7, with D perhaps given as TRBD1 or TRBD2 (7 bases each). The CDR3 sequence is 17 residues long. Per the germline V gene, CDR1 is SGHVS and CDR2 is FNYEAQ. Trimming took 0 bases from V and 3 from J, leaving 18 bases between them. The CDR3 DNA follows: TGTGCCAGCAGCTTAGCCCCCGGGGCAGGGGGGGACTACGAGCAGTACTTC. Residues: CASSLAPGAGGDYEQYF.

This clonotype was seen repeatedly, ten times or more. The chain joins TRBV5-1 to TRBJ1-1, with D unclear. The germline V gene has CDR1 SGHRS and CDR2 YFSETQ. The length of the CDR3 is 15 residues. V was pared by 2 bases and J by 0 bases, with 11 bases between. The CDR3 coding sequence is TGCGCCAGCAGCTTATCGACGGCCTTGAACACTGAAGCTTTCTTT. This sequence encodes CASSLSTALNTEAFF.

Worth noting for this clonotype: A read error may explain this, as a much larger clone is one base away. The chain combines TRBV6-1 with TRBJ2-7; 10 positions agree with TRBD2. The CDR3 totals 16 residues. Trimming cost V 6 bases and J 7 bases; bases outside gene matches: 15. The germline CDR1 and CDR2 sequences are MNHNS and SASEGT. This chain's CDR3 is CASSPIAGGNHNEQYF. CDR3 DNA sequence: TGTGCCAGCAGCCCGATAGCGGGAGGAAACCACAATGAGCAGTACTTC.